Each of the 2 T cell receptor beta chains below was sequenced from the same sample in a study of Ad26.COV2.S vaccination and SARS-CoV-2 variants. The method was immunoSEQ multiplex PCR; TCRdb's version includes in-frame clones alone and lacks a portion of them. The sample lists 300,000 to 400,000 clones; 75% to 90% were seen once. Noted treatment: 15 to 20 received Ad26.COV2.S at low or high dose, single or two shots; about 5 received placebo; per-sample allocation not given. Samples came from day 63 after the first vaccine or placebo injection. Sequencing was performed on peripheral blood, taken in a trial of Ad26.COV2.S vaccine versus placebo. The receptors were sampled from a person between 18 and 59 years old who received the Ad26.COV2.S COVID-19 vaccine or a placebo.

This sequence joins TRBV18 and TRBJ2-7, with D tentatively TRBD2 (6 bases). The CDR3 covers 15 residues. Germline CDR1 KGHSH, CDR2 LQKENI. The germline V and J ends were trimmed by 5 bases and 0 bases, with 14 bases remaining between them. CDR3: CASSSRDSSSYEQYF. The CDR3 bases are TGTGCCAGCTCATCCCGGGACTCGAGCTCCTACGAGCAGTACTTC.

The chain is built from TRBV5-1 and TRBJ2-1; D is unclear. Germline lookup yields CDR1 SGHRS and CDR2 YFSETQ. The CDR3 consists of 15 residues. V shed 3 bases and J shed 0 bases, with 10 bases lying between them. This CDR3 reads CASSYSAHSYNEQFF. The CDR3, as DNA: TGCGCCAGCAGCTACAGCGCCCACTCCTACAATGAGCAGTTCTTC.